The 13 T cell receptor beta chains presented below share a single source sample, sequenced in a study of T cell responses to AZD1222 COVID-19 vaccine. Sequenced by immunoSEQ multiplex PCR; TCRdb stores in-frame clones only, minus some. The sample includes tens of thousands of clones, 80% to 85% of them seen just once. The sample in question was peripheral blood, obtained on day 0 of AZD1222 vaccination. The receptors originated from an adult in good health.

The chain couples TRBV5-1 to TRBJ1-1; tentatively, D is TRBD1 (5 bases). Looked up from germline, CDR1 is SGHRS and CDR2 is YFSETQ. The V gene lost 4 bases and the J gene lost 6 bases, with 19 bases spanning the gap. CDR3 length: 15 residues. The CDR3 here is CASSPITPGGSEAFF. CDR3 sequence (DNA): TGCGCCAGCAGCCCCATCACTCCGGGGGGATCTGAAGCTTTCTTT.

The table lists this clone with a few counts. The CDR3 loop reads CATGIKGVAGGYTF. Here the CDR3 DNA reads TGTGCCACCGGGATCAAGGGGGTAGCAGGTGGCTACACCTTC. The chain recombines TRBV7-9 with TRBJ1-2, with D possibly TRBD1 on 6 matching bases. CDR3 length: 14 residues. Germline V gene data show CDR1 as SEHNR and CDR2 as FQNEAQ (reference sequence). V gave up 10 bases and J gave up 7 bases, with 22 bases separating them.

In its sample, this clone was seen once. V usage is TRBV7-2 and J usage is TRBJ2-5; unclear D gene. Germline CDR1 and CDR2: SGHTA and FQGNSA. The CDR3 is 13 residues long. Trimming pared 7 bases from V and 5 bases from J, leaving 14 bases between. The CDR3 coding sequence is TGTGCCAGCACCCTCAGAGTTGCGGAGACCCAGTACTTC. This gives the protein CASTLRVAETQYF.

The V call is TRBV19, the J call TRBJ2-1; a possible D gene is TRBD1 (6 bases). Per germline, CDR1 LNHDA and CDR2 SQIVND (reference sequence). The length of the CDR3 is 14 residues. V was shortened by 3 bases and J by 6 bases, with 12 bases between the two germline ends. The CDR3, as DNA: TGTGCCAGTAGTATTCAGGGGCGGGTCAATGAGCAGTTCTTC. It is translated as CASSIQGRVNEQFF.

The chain is built from TRBV24-1 and TRBJ2-7; no clear D gene. Germline lookup yields CDR1 KGHDR and CDR2 SFDVKD. Trimming shortened V by 4 bases and J by 4 bases, and 7 bases separated the two germline ends. This CDR3 contains 12 residues. Written as DNA, the CDR3 is TGTGCCACCAGTGAGGGAACGTACGAGCAGTACTTC. Its translation is CATSEGTYEQYF.

This clone was picked up one time. V gene TRBV19 combines with J gene TRBJ2-2; TRBD1 agrees at 12 bases. The CDR3 runs 16 residues. Germline V gives CDR1 LNHDA, CDR2 SQIVND (reference sequence). V was pared by 5 bases and J by 5 bases, with 6 bases of the junction left unmatched. DNA for the CDR3: TGTGCCAGTAGTCTCCGGGACAGGGGGCGAACCGGGGAGCTGTTTTTT. Translated, it gives CASSLRDRGRTGELFF. The whole variable domain, filled in from reference TRBV19 and TRBJ2-2, reads DGGITQSPKYLFRKEGQNVTLSCEQNLNHDAMYWYRQDPGQGLRLIYYSQIVNDFQKGDIAEGYSVSREKKESFPLTVTSAQKNPTAFYLCASSLRDRGRTGELFFGEGSRLTVL.

The CDR3 DNA reads TGTGCCAGCAGTGAAGGCCTACTGCAGTCTCCTGAGGGTCACACTGAAGCTTTCTTT. It codes for CASSEGLLQSPEGHTEAFF. V and J are TRBV6-1 and TRBJ1-1; D is unresolved. The CDR3 has 19 residues. The germline gives CDR1 MNHNS, CDR2 SASEGT. Trimming took 1 base from V and 3 from J, leaving 24 bases between them.

This clone has just a few counts. V is TRBV6-1 and J is TRBJ1-2, with D unresolved. Trimming left V 1 base short and J 8 bases short, with 14 bases between. The germline CDR1 and CDR2 sequences are MNHNS and SASEGT. This CDR3 is 14 amino acids long. CDR3 amino acids: CASSEETRVGGYTF. As DNA, the CDR3 is TGTGCCAGCAGTGAAGAAACGAGGGTCGGCGGCTACACCTTC.

This chain uses TRBV7-8 with TRBJ1-1, with a possible D match to TRBD1 (6 bases). Trimming shortened V by 1 base and J by 2 bases, and 8 bases separated the two germline ends. This CDR3 has 14 residues. CDR1 and CDR2 from the germline V gene are SGHVS and FQNEAQ. CDR3 protein: CASSLGTANTEAFF. DNA for the CDR3: TGTGCCAGCAGCTTAGGGACAGCTAACACTGAAGCTTTCTTT.

This clone has a handful of counts. CDR3 nucleotides: TGTGCCTGGATGAAAGGACGCAAGTCTAACTATGGCTACACCTTC. Translated: CAWMKGRKSNYGYTF. This chain connects TRBV30 to TRBJ1-2; D call uncertain. The germline V and J ends were trimmed by 4 bases and 0 bases, with 15 bases remaining between them. Germline CDR1 is GTSNPN and CDR2 is SVGIG (reference sequence). This CDR3 is 15 amino acids long. The entire variable domain, with the rest obtained from reference TRBV30 and TRBJ1-2, is as follows: SQTIHQWPATLVQPVGSPLSLECTVEGTSNPNLYWYRQAAGRGLQLLFYSVGIGQISSEVPQNLSASRPQDRQFILSSKKLLLSDSGFYLCAWMKGRKSNYGYTFGSGTRLTVV.

The rearrangement joins TRBV4-1 to TRBJ2-7; 7 bases agree with TRBD1. Germline V lookup: CDR1 MGHRA, CDR2 YSYEKL. The CDR3 spans 15 residues. V lost 2 bases, J lost 4 bases, and 8 bases stayed unmatched. As DNA, the CDR3 is TGCGCCAGCAGCCAAACCAGACAGGGTGCGTACGAGCAGTACTTC. Translating gives CASSQTRQGAYEQYF.

The chain joins TRBV4-2 to TRBJ2-1; 9 nucleotides match TRBD2. Trimming cost V 2 bases and J 6 bases; bases outside gene matches: 5. CDR3 length equals 15 residues. The V gene's germline CDR1 is LGHNA and CDR2 YNFKEQ. The DNA of the CDR3 is TGTGCCAGCAGCCAAAGCGCGGGGGGGTTCAATGAGCAGTTCTTC. This translates into CASSQSAGGFNEQFF.

This chain's CDR3 is CASSTGTSWGGELFF. The CDR3 DNA reads as TGTGCCAGCAGCACCGGGACTAGCTGGGGCGGGGAGCTGTTTTTT. The chain uses TRBV7-9 and TRBJ2-2; 9 nucleotides agree with TRBD2. The ends lost 5 bases at V and 7 bases at J; junction bases unmatched: 8. The length of the CDR3 is 15 residues. The germline gives CDR1 SEHNR, CDR2 FQNEAQ (reference sequence).